Detailed here is one TCR beta chain. These data belong to a study of blood T cell repertoires in COVID-19. Study at large: Both acute and convalescent COVID-19 samples were obtained from the United States, Italy and Spain. The cDNA or gDNA used as material had been derived from T cells, B-cell-depleted T cells, or PBMCs.

Original data processing: Reference gene primer amplification gave estimated nucleated cell counts. The table came from immunoSEQ multiplex PCR; TCRdb's copy has only in-frame clones and leaves some out. V and J calls and clone size are as listed in that table; D and trimming were resolved from the DNA. The sample holds around 100,000 clones, more than 70% seen once. Germline-derived CDR1 and CDR2 are SGHTA and FQGNSA. V was pared by 4 bases and J by 3 bases, with 8 bases of the junction left unmatched. The CDR3 is made up of 17 amino acids. Sequenced input: peripheral blood. The source is a woman in her sixties or seventies with acute or convalescent COVID-19. V gene TRBV7-2 combines with J gene TRBJ2-1; the match to TRBD2 covers 11 bases. CDR3 sequence reads: CASSSPTSGRYYNEQFF. In DNA, the CDR3 is TGTGCCAGCAGCTCTCCTACTAGCGGGAGATACTACAATGAGCAGTTCTTC. Filled out from reference TRBV7-2 and TRBJ2-1, the complete variable domain reads GAGVSQSPSNKVTEKGKDVELRCDPISGHTALYWYRQSLGQGLEFLIYFQGNSAPDKSGLPSDRFSAERTGGSVSTLTIQRTQQEDSAVYLCASSSPTSGRYYNEQFFGPGTRLTVL.